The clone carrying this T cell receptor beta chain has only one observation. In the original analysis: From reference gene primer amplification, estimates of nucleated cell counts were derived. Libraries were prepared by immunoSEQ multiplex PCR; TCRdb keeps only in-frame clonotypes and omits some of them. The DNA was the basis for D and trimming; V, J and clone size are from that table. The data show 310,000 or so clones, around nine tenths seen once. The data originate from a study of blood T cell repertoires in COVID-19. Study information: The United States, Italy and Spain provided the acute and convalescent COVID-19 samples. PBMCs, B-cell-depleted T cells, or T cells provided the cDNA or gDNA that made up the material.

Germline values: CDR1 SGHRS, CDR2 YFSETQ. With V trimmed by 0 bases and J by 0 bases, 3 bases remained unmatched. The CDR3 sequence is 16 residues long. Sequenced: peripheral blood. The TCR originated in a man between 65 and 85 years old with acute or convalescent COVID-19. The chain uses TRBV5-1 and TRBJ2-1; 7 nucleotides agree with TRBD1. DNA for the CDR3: TGCGCCAGCAGCTTGGAGGGACAGAGCTCCTACAATGAGCAGTTCTTC. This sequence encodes CASSLEGQSSYNEQFF.